One and the same sample provided the 3 T cell receptor beta chains below, sequenced in a study of blood T cell repertoires in COVID-19 (dated by TCRdb to 2020 to 2021). The library was built by means of the immunoSEQ multiplex PCR assay. Here the immuneACCESS table is served through TCRdb, limited to in-frame sequences with V and J called. Missing clones are a known gap in these copies; in checked studies unresolved V genes cover under half, and the rest lacks a known reason. The sample contains some 350,000 clones, approximately 91% of them found a single time. 5.5% to 7.5% of the sample comes from the top ten. The source material was peripheral blood. Receptor source: a woman between 70 and 85 years old with COVID-19, enrolled during active disease.

This chain connects TRBV2 to TRBJ1-1, with D possibly being TRBD1 (6 bases). Per germline, CDR1 SNHLY and CDR2 FYNNEI. The CDR3 covers 14 residues. With 3 bases removed from V and 1 base from J, the gap between germline ends came to 9 bases. In nucleotides, the CDR3 is TGTGCCAGCAGTGAGGGACACAAGAACACTGAAGCTTTCTTT. It encodes CASSEGHKNTEAFF.

The J gene is TRBJ2-1, the V gene TRBV7-8, with a possible D match to TRBD1 (6 bases). This CDR3 comprises 17 residues. CDR1 SGHVS and CDR2 FQNEAQ come from the germline V gene. Trimming left V 2 bases short and J 7 bases short, with 21 bases between. The DNA for the CDR3 is TGTGCCAGCAGCTTATTTCAGGCTGGGGGCTCGCCTAATGAGCAGTTCTTC. Its protein product is CASSLFQAGGSPNEQFF.

This clone was picked up one time. The chain couples TRBV18 to TRBJ2-1; 10 bases line up with TRBD2. Germline-derived CDR1 and CDR2 are KGHSH and LQKENI. The CDR3 totals 16 residues. V shed 0 bases, J shed 7 bases, and the junction held 6 bases outside the gene matches. The chain's CDR3 is CASSPPSGGAVNEQFF. CDR3 bases: TGTGCCAGCTCACCACCGAGCGGGGGGGCGGTTAATGAGCAGTTCTTC.